This T cell receptor (beta chain) was sequenced for a study of Graves' ophthalmopathy and Graves' hyperthyroidism. This clonotype came up many times. For repertoire sequencing, the TCR beta CDR3 regions were amplified from RNA transcripts. An opening RT-PCR round employed HTBI primers and preceded a second-round multiplex PCR. One entry per CDR3 protein, called by TCRdb with MiXCR from the multiplex PCR reads. The table records approximately 500,000 distinct CDR3 sequences, under 15% of them present only once. Germline CDR1 is MDHEN and CDR2 is SYDVKM. The CDR3 has 14 amino acids. V dropped 5 bases and J dropped 2 bases, with 12 bases sitting between them.

The chain recombines TRBV28 with TRBJ2-5; D may be TRBD1 (5 bases). Sequencing input: blood. The sequence came from a woman younger than 45 with Graves' ophthalmopathy. In DNA form, the CDR3 reads TGTGCCAGCAGTCCGACAGAACTTCAAGAGACCCAGTACTTC. It translates to CASSPTELQETQYF.